Listed below are T cell receptor beta chains from one sample, sequenced in a study of shared clonotypes between healthy human individuals. Profiled with immunoSEQ multiplex PCR; TCRdb holds only in-frame clones, not every one. The sample contains around 530,000 clones, just over 75% of which appear only once. The specimen sequenced was PBMCs. All receptors come from a woman between 40 and 55 years old in good health. Some clones in this sample may be carry-over from other donors' samples. CDR3s include the opening cysteine and the closing phenylalanine or tryptophan. D genes are given only for firm matches. Clone size is given for some rows only: seen once, a few or many times, or a class if the clone is expanded.

V: TRBV29-1
D: TRBD2
length: 14
size: .
J: TRBJ2-7
DNA: TGCAGCGTTGAAGGCATGGCGGGAGCCTACGAGCAGTACTTC
CDR3: CSVEGMAGAYEQYF

V: TRBV4-2
D: TRBD1
length: 15
size: .
J: TRBJ2-7
DNA: TGTGCCAGCAGCCCCGGGACAGACCATACCTACGAGCAGTACTTC
CDR3: CASSPGTDHTYEQYF

V: TRBV27
D: .
length: 15
size: .
J: TRBJ1-5
DNA: TGTGCCAGCAGTTTAATGGGCCAGAATAATCAGCCCCAGCATTTT
CDR3: CASSLMGQNNQPQHF

V: TRBV5-5
D: .
length: 15
size: .
J: TRBJ2-2
DNA: TGTGCCAGCAGCTTCGCGGGGACGGGCACCGGGGAGCTGTTTTTT
CDR3: CASSFAGTGTGELFF

V: TRBV7-3
D: .
length: 13
size: .
J: TRBJ2-5
DNA: TGTGCCAGCAGCTTATCTGGGGGAGAGACCCAGTACTTC
CDR3: CASSLSGGETQYF

V: TRBV27
D: TRBD1
length: 13
size: few
J: TRBJ1-1
DNA: TGTGCCAGCAGTTTGACAGGGAGCACTGAAGCTTTCTTT
CDR3: CASSLTGSTEAFF

V: TRBV2
D: .
length: 11
size: .
J: TRBJ2-7
DNA: TGTGCCAGCAGTGAGCTGTACGAGCAGTACTTC
CDR3: CASSELYEQYF

V: TRBV7-8
D: TRBD2
length: 19
size: .
J: TRBJ2-7
DNA: TGTGCCAGCAGCTCCTCTCTTTTCCGAGCGGGAGCACCCCATGGCGAGCAGTACTTC
CDR3: CASSSSLFRAGAPHGEQYF

V: TRBV4-1
D: .
length: 16
size: .
J: TRBJ2-1
DNA: TGCGCCAGCAGCCAAGAATTAGGCGGGTTATACAATGAGCAGTTCTTC
CDR3: CASSQELGGLYNEQFF

V: TRBV4-1
D: TRBD2
length: 18
size: once
J: TRBJ2-2
DNA: TGCGCCAGCAGCCAAAGACTAGCGGGAAGGGGCAACACCGGGGAGCTGTTTTTT
CDR3: CASSQRLAGRGNTGELFF

V: TRBV5-1
D: .
length: 14
size: .
J: TRBJ1-5
DNA: TGCGCCAGCAGCTTGGATGGGGCCAATCAGCCCCAGCATTTT
CDR3: CASSLDGANQPQHF

V: TRBV5-1
D: .
length: 15
size: .
J: TRBJ2-3
DNA: TGCGCCAGCAGCTTGGAAGGTACCCGCACAGATACGCAGTATTTT
CDR3: CASSLEGTRTDTQYF

V: TRBV7-8
D: TRBD2
length: 15
size: .
J: TRBJ2-7
DNA: TGTGCCAGCAGCTTTGGGGCTAGCGGCTCCTACGAGCAGTACTTC
CDR3: CASSFGASGSYEQYF

V: TRBV6-1
D: .
length: 15
size: many
J: TRBJ2-7
DNA: TGTGCCAGCAGTGTCCTAGTAGAAAGCTCCTACGAGCAGTACTTC
CDR3: CASSVLVESSYEQYF

V: TRBV19
D: TRBD1
length: 16
size: .
J: TRBJ1-5
DNA: TGTGCCAGTAGTACCGGGACAGGGCATAGCAATCAGCCCCAGCATTTT
CDR3: CASSTGTGHSNQPQHF

V: TRBV29-1
D: TRBD1
length: 14
size: .
J: TRBJ1-3
DNA: TGCAGCGTTGGGGACAGCTACTCTGGAAACACCATATATTTT
CDR3: CSVGDSYSGNTIYF

V: TRBV7-9
D: TRBD1
length: 14
size: .
J: TRBJ1-1
DNA: TGTGCCAGCAGCCGATGGGACAGCGTCACTGAAGCTTTCTTT
CDR3: CASSRWDSVTEAFF

V: TRBV7-2
D: .
length: 15
size: .
J: TRBJ2-1
DNA: TGTGCCACCACCACCGAGGGCAGCTCCTACAATGAGCAGTTCTTC
CDR3: CATTTEGSSYNEQFF

V: TRBV28
D: TRBD2
length: 16
size: .
J: TRBJ2-2
DNA: TGTGCCAGCAGTGCCGGACTAGCGGGAGTCACCGGGGAGCTGTTTTTT
CDR3: CASSAGLAGVTGELFF

V: TRBV5-5
D: TRBD2
length: 16
size: .
J: TRBJ2-7
DNA: TGTGCCAGCAAACAAAGTAGCGGGCCTAATCCCCTCGAGCAGTACTTC
CDR3: CASKQSSGPNPLEQYF

V: TRBV5-4
D: .
length: 16
size: .
J: TRBJ2-1
DNA: TGTGCCAGTAGCCCGACTGGGCAGCGGGCGCCGAATGAGCAGTTCTTC
CDR3: CASSPTGQRAPNEQFF

V: TRBV5-1
D: TRBD1
length: 16
size: .
J: TRBJ2-7
DNA: TGCGCCAGCAGCCCCCAGGGGGGGACAGGGTGGGACGAGCAGTACTTC
CDR3: CASSPQGGTGWDEQYF